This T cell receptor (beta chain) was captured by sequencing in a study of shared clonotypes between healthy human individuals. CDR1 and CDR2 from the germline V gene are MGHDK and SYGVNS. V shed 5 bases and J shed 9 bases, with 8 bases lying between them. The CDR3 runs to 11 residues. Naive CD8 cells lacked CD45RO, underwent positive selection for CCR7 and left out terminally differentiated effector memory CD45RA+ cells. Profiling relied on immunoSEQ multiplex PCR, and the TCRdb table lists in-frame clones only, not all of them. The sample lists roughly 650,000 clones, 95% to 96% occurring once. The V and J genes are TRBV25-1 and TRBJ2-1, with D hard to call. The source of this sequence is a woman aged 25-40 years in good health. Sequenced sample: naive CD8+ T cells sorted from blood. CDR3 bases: TGTGCCAGCAGTTACACGGGTGAGCAGTTCTTC. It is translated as CASSYTGEQFF.